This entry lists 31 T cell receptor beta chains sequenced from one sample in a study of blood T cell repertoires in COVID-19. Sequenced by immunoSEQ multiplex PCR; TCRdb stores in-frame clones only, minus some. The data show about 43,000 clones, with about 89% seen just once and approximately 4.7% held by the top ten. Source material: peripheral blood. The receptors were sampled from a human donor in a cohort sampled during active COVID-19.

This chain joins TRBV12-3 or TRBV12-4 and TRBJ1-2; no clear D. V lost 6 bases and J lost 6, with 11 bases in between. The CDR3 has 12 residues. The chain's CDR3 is CASRAGGHGYTF. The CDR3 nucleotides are TGTGCCAGCAGGGCCGGAGGCCATGGCTACACCTTC.

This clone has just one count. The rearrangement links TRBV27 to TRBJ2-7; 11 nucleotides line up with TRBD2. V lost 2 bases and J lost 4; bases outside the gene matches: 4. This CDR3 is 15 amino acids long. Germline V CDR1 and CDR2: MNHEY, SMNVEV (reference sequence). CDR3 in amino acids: CASSLTLAGGYEQYF. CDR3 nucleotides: TGTGCCAGCAGTTTAACGTTAGCGGGAGGGTACGAGCAGTACTTC.

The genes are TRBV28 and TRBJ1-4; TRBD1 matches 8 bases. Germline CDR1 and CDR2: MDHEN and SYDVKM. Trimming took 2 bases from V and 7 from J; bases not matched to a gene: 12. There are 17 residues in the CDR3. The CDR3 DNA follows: TGTGCCAGCAGTTTAGGCAGGGGGCCCCCGGGGCGTGAAAAACTGTTTTTT. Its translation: CASSLGRGPPGREKLFF.

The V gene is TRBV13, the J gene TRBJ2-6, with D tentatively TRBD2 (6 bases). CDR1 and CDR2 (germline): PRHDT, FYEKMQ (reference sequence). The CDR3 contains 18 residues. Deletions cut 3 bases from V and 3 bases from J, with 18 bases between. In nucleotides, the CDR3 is TGTGCCAGCAGCTTGTATGGCACGACTAGAAGTGGGGCCAACGTCCTGACTTTC. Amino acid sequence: CASSLYGTTRSGANVLTF.

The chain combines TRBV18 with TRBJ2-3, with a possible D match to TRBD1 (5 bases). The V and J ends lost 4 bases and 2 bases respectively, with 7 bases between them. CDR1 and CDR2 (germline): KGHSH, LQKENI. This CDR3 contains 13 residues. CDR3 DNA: TGTGCCAGCTCACGCAGGGTCACAGATACGCAGTATTTT. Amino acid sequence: CASSRRVTDTQYF. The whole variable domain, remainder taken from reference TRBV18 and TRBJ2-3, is NAGVMQNPRHLVRRRGQEARLRCSPMKGHSHVYWYRQLPEEGLKFMVYLQKENIIDESGMPKERFSAEFPKEGPSILRIQQVVRGDSAAYFCASSRRVTDTQYFGPGTRLTVL.

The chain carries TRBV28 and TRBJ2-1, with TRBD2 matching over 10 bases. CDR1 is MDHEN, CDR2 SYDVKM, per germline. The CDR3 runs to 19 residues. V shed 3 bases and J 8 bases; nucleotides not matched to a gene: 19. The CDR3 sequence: CASSFHPRPLAGVRHEQFF. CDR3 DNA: TGTGCCAGCAGTTTCCACCCCCGCCCCCTAGCGGGAGTACGTCATGAGCAGTTCTTC.

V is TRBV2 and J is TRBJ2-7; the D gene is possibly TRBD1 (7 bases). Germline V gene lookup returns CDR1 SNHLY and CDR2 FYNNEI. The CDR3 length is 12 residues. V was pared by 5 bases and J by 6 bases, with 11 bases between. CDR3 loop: CASSRGRGEQYF. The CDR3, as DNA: TGTGCCAGCAGTAGGGGGCGGGGCGAGCAGTACTTC.

CDR3 sequence (DNA): TGTGCCAGCAGCGCGGGAGGGGACGACTATGGCTACACCTTC. Residues: CASSAGGDDYGYTF. This chain joins TRBV9 and TRBJ1-2; D may be TRBD1 (5 bases). Germline V CDR1 and CDR2: SGDLS, YYNGEE. The V and J ends lost 3 bases and 3 bases respectively, with 12 bases between them. The CDR3 consists of 14 residues.

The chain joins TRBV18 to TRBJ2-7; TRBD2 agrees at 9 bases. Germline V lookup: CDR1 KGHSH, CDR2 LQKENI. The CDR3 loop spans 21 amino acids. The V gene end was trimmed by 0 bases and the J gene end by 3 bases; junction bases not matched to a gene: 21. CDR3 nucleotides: TGTGCCAGCTCACCACCCATAGCGGGAGACATCCTTTTAGGCACAATCTACGAGCAGTACTTC. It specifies CASSPPIAGDILLGTIYEQYF.

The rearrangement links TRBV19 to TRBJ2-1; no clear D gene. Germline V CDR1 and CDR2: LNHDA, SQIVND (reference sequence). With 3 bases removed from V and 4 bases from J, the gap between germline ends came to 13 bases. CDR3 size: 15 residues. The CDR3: CASSIVFAGYNEQFF. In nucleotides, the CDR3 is TGTGCCAGTAGTATTGTCTTCGCCGGTTACAATGAGCAGTTCTTC.

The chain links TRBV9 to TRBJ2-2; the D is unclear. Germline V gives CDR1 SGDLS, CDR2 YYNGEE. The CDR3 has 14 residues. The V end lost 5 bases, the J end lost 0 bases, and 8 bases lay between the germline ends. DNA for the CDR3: TGTGCCAGCAGACGCGGCCCGAACACCGGGGAGCTGTTTTTT. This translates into CASRRGPNTGELFF.

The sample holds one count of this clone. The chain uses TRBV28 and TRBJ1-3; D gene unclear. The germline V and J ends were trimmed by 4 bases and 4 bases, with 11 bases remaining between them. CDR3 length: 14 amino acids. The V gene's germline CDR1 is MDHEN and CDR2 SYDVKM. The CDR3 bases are TGTGCCAGCAGTTCGGCGGATCTCGGAAACACCATATATTTT. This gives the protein CASSSADLGNTIYF.

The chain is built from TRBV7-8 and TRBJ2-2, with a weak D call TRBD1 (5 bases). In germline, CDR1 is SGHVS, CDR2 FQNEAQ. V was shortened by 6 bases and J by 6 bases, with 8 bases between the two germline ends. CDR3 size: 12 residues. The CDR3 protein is CASSARAGELFF. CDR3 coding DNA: TGTGCCAGCAGTGCCAGGGCCGGGGAGCTGTTTTTT.

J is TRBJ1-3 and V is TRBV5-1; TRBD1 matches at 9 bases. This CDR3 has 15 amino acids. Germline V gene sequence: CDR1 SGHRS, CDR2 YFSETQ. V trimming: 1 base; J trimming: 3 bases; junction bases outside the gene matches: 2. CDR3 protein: CASSLTGGFGNTIYF. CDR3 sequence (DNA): TGCGCCAGCAGCTTGACAGGGGGCTTTGGAAACACCATATATTTT.

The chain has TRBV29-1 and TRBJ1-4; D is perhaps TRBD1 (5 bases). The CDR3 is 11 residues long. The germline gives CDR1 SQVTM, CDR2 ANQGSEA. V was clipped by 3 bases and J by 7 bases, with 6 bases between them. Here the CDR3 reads CSVEGGEKLFF. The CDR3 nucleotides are TGCAGCGTTGAGGGGGGTGAAAAACTGTTTTTT.

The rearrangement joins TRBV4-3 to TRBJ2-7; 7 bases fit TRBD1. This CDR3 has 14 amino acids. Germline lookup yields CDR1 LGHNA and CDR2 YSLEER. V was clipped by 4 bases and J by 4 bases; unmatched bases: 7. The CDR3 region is CASSLDRAPYEQYF. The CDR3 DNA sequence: TGCGCCAGCAGCCTAGACAGGGCCCCGTACGAGCAGTACTTC.

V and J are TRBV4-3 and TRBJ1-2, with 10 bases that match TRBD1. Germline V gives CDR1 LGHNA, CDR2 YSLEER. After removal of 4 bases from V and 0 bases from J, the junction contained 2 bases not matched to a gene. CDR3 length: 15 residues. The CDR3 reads CASSRGQGANYGYTF. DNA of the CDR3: TGCGCCAGCAGCCGAGGACAGGGGGCTAACTATGGCTACACCTTC.

The CDR3 coding sequence is TGTGCCAGCTCACCAGGGCGAACAGGGGTATTTATCTTTTCACCCCTCCACTTT. This sequence encodes CASSPGRTGVFIFSPLHF. The chain recombines TRBV18 with TRBJ1-6, with TRBD1 identical over 7 bases. The ends lost 2 bases at V and 9 bases at J; junction bases unmatched: 16. The germline gives CDR1 KGHSH, CDR2 LQKENI. This CDR3 contains 18 residues.

The CDR3: CASSQRGQTSNQPQHF. CDR3 bases: TGCGCCAGCAGTCAAAGGGGACAGACTAGCAATCAGCCCCAGCATTTT. V and J are TRBV23-1 and TRBJ1-5; the match to TRBD1 covers 7 bases. Being an ORF, TRBV23-1 has a function that is uncertain. CDR3 length: 16 amino acids. With 2 bases clipped from V and 0 bases from J, the junction kept 4 bases outside the gene matches.

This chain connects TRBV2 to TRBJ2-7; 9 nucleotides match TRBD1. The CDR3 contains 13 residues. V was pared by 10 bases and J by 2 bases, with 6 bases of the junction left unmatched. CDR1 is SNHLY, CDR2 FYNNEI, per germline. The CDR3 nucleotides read TGTGCCACCCGGGACAGGGACACCTACGAGCAGTACTTC. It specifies CATRDRDTYEQYF.

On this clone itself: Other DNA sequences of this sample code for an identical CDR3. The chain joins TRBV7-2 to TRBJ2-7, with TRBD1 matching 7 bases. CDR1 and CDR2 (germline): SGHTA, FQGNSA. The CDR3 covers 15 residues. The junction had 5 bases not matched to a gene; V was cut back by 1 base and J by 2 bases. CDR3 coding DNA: TGTGCCAGCAGCTTAGGGGCAGGGGGAACCTACGAGCAGTACTTC. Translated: CASSLGAGGTYEQYF.

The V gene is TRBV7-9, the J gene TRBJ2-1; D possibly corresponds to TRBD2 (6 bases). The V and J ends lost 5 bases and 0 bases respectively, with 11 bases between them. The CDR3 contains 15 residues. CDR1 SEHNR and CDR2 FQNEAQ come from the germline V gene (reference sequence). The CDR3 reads CASSPGLSSYNEQFF. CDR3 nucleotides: TGTGCCAGCAGCCCGGGACTGAGCTCCTACAATGAGCAGTTCTTC.

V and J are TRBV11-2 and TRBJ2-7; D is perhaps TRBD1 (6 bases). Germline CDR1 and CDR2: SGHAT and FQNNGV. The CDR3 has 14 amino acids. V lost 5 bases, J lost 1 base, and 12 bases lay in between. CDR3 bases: TGTGCCAGCAGCCCCCTCGGACAGTCCTACGAGCAGTACTTC. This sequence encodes CASSPLGQSYEQYF.

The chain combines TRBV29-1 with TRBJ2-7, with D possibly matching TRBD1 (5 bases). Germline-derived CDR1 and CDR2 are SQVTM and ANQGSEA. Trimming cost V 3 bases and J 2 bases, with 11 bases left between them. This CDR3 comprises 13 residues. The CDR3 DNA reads TGCAGCGTTGAGGCCCAGGGCACCTACGAGCAGTACTTC. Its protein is CSVEAQGTYEQYF.

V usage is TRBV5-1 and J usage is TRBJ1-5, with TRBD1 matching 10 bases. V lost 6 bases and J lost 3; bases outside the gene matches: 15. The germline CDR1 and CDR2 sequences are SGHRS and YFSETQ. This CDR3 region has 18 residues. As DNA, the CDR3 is TGCGCCAGCACCCTGGGGAGGGGGACAGGGGACCCCAATCAGCCCCAGCATTTT. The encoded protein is CASTLGRGTGDPNQPQHF.

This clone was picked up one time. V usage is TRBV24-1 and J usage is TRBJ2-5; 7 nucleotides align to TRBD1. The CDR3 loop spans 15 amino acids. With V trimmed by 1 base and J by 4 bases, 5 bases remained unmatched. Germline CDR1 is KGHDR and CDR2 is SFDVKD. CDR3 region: CATSDLGQVGETQYF. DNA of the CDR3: TGTGCCACCAGTGATTTAGGACAGGTGGGAGAGACCCAGTACTTC.

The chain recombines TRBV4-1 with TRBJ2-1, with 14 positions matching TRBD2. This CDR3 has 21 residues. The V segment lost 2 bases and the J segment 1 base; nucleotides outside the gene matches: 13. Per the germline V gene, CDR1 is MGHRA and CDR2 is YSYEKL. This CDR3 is CASSQLGLAGVGNVSYNEQFF. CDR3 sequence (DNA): TGCGCCAGCAGCCAATTGGGACTAGCGGGAGTGGGAAATGTATCCTACAATGAGCAGTTCTTC.

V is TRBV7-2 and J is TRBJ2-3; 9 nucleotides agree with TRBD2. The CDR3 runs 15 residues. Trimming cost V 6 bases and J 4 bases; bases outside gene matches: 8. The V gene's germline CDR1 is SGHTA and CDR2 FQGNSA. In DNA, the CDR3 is TGTGCCAGCAGGGCGGGAGGGGGAATCTCAGATACGCAGTATTTT. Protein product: CASRAGGGISDTQYF.

CDR3 region: CASSGGDRTHTGELFF. In nucleotides, the CDR3 is TGCGCCAGCAGCGGGGGTGACAGGACCCACACCGGGGAGCTGTTTTTT. The rearrangement links TRBV5-1 to TRBJ2-2; D may be TRBD1 (6 bases). The CDR3 has 16 residues. V lost 4 bases to trimming and J lost 3 bases, with 16 bases between them. Germline assignment: CDR1 SGHRS and CDR2 YFSETQ.

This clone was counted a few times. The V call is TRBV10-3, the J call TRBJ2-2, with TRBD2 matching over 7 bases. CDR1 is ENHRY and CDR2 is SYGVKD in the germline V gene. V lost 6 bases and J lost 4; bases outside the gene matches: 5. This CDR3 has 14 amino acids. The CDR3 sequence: CAIRTSSGTGELFF. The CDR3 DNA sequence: TGTGCCATCAGAACCTCTAGCGGCACCGGGGAGCTGTTTTTT.

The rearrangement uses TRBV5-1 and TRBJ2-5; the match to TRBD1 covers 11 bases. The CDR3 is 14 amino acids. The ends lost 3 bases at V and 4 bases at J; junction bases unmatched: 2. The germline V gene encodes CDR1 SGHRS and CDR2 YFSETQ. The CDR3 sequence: CASSSGTGGETQYF. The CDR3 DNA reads TGCGCCAGCAGCTCCGGGACAGGGGGAGAGACCCAGTACTTC.